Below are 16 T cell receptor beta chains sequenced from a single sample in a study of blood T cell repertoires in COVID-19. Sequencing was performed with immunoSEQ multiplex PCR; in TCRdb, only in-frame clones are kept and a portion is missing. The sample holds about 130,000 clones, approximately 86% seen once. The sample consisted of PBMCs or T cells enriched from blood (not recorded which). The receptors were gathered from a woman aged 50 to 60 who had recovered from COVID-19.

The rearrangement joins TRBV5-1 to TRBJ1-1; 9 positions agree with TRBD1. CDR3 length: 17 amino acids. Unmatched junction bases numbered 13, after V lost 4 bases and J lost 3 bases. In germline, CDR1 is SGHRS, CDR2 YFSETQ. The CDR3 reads CASSMVGQGRVHTEAFF. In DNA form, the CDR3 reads TGCGCCAGCAGCATGGTTGGACAGGGGAGGGTCCACACTGAAGCTTTCTTT.

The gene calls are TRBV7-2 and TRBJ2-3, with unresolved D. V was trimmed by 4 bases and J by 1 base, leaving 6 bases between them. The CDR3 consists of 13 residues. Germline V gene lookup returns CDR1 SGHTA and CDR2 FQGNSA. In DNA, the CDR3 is TGTGCCAGCAGCTACCTAGGCACAGATACGCAGTATTTT. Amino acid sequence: CASSYLGTDTQYF.

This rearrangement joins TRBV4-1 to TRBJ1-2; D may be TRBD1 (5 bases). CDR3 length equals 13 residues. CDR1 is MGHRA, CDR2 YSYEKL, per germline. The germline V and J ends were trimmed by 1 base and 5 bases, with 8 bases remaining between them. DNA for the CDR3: TGCGCCAGCAGCCAAGGCGGGACGTATGGCTACACCTTC. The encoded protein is CASSQGGTYGYTF.

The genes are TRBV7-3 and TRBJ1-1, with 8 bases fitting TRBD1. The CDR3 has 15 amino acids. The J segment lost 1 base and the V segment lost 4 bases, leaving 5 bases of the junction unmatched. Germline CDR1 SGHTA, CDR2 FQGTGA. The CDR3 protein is CASSSTGQGNTEAFF. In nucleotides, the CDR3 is TGTGCCAGCAGCTCGACAGGACAGGGGAACACTGAAGCTTTCTTT.

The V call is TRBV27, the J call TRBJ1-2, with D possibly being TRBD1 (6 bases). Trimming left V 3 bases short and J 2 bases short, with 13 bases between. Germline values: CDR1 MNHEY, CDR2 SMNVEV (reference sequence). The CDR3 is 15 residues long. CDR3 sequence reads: CASSLSGQSNYGYTF. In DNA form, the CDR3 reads TGTGCCAGCAGTTTGTCGGGACAATCAAACTATGGCTACACCTTC.

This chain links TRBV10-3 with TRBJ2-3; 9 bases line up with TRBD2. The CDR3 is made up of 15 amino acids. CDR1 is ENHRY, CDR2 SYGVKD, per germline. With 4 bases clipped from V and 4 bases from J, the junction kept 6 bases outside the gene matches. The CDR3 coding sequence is TGTGCCATCAGTGGATCCCGGACTAGCGCAGATACGCAGTATTTT. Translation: CAISGSRTSADTQYF.

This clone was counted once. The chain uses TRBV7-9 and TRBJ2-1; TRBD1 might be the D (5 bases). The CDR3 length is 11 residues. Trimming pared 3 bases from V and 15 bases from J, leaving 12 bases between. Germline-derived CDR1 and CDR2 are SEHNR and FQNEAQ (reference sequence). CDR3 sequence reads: CASSFSTALFF. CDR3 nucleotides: TGTGCCAGCAGCTTCTCGACAGCCCTGTTCTTC.

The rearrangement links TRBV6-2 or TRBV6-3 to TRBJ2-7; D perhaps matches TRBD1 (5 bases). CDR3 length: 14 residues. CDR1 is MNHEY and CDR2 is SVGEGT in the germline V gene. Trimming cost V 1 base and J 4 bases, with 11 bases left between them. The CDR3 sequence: CASSYYQGGYEQYF. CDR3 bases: TGTGCCAGCAGTTACTATCAGGGTGGGTACGAGCAGTACTTC.

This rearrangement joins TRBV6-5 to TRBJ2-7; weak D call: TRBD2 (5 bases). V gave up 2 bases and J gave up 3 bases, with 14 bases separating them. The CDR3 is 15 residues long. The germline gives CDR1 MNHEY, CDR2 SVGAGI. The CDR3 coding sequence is TGTGCCAGCAGTTACCGGGAAAGGGTTGACTACGAGCAGTACTTC. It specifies CASSYRERVDYEQYF.

DNA for the CDR3: TGTGCCAGCAGCCGCGGGGGAAGCTCCTACAATGAGCAGTTCTTC. Translation: CASSRGGSSYNEQFF. V gene TRBV11-2 combines with J gene TRBJ2-1; TRBD2 agrees at 7 bases. The germline V gene encodes CDR1 SGHAT and CDR2 FQNNGV. The ends lost 5 bases at V and 0 bases at J; junction bases unmatched: 4. CDR3 length: 15 residues.

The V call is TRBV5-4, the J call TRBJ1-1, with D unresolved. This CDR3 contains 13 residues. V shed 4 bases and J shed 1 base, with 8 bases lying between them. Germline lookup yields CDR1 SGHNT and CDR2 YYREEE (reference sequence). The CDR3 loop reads CASSQAGNTEAFF. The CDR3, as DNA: TGTGCCAGCAGCCAGGCGGGGAACACTGAAGCTTTCTTT.

The chain's CDR3 is CASSGVGTGMTEAFF. The CDR3 DNA reads TGTGCCAGCAGCGGGGTAGGGACAGGGATGACTGAAGCTTTCTTT. The chain recombines TRBV7-8 with TRBJ1-1; 9 bases are a match to TRBD1. Germline CDR1 and CDR2: SGHVS and FQNEAQ. Germline trimming cut 5 bases from V and 5 bases from J; bases unmatched to any gene: 9. This CDR3 contains 15 residues.

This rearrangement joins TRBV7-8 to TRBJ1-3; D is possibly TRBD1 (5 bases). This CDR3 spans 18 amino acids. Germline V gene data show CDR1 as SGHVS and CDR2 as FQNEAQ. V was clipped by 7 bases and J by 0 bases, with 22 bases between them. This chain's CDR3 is CASTKGTPGGGSGNTIYF. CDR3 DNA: TGTGCCAGCACCAAAGGAACCCCGGGCGGGGGCTCTGGAAACACCATATATTTT.

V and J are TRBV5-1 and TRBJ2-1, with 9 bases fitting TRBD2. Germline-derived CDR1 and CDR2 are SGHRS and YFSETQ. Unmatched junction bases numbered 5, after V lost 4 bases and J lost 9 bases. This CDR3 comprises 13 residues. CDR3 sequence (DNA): TGCGCCAGCAGCAGCGGGGGGCGGGGTGAGCAGTTCTTC. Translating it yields CASSSGGRGEQFF.

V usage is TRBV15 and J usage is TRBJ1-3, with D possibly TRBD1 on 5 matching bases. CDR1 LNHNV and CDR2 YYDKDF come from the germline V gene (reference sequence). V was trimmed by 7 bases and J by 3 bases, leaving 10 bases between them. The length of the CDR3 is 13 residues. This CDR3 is CATTPGGGNTIYF. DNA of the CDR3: TGTGCCACCACGCCGGGGGGTGGAAACACCATATATTTT.

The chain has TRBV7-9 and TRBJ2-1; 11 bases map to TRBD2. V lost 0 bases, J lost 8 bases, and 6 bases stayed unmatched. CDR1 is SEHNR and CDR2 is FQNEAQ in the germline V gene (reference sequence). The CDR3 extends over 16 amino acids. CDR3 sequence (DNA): TGTGCCAGCAGCTTAGCGCTAGCGGGGGGCGGGGATGAGCAGTTCTTC. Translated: CASSLALAGGGDEQFF. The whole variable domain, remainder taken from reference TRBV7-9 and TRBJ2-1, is DTGVSQNPRHKITKRGQNVTFRCDPISEHNRLYWYRQTLGQGPEFLTYFQNEAQLEKSRLLSDRFSAERPKGSFSTLEIQRTEQGDSAMYLCASSLALAGGGDEQFFGPGTRLTVL.